This entry concerns a single T cell receptor beta chain. The entry originates in a study of OX40 agonist ivuxolimab in advanced cancers. CDR3 length equals 12 residues. The germline V and J ends were trimmed by 0 bases and 9 bases, with 10 bases remaining between them. CDR1 and CDR2 (germline): SGHNT, YYREEE (reference sequence). Clones were sequenced by immunoSEQ multiplex PCR, and TCRdb holds only the in-frame ones, with some missing. Altogether 72,000 or so clones are present, roughly 80% being singletons, with the ten largest covering roughly 1.2%. The sample in question was CD4+ or CD8+ T cells sorted from blood, obtained in a trial of the OX40 agonist ivuxolimab. The J gene is TRBJ2-7, the V gene TRBV5-4; D remains ambiguous. The receptor was isolated from an adult with an advanced solid tumor such as melanoma, head and neck, liver or kidney cancer. CDR3 amino acids: CASSLDSPVQYF. As DNA, the CDR3 is TGTGCCAGCAGCTTGGATTCCCCTGTGCAGTACTTC.